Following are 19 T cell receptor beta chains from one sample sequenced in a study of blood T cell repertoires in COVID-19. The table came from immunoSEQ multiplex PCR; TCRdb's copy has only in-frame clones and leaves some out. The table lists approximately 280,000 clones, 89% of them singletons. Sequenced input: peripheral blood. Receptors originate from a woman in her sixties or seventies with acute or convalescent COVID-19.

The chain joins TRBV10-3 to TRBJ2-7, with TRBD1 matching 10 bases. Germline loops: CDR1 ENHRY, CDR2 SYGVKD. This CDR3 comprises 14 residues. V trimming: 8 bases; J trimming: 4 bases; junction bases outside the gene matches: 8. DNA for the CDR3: TGTGCCATCCTCCGGGACAGGGGAATTTACGAGCAGTACTTC. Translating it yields CAILRDRGIYEQYF.

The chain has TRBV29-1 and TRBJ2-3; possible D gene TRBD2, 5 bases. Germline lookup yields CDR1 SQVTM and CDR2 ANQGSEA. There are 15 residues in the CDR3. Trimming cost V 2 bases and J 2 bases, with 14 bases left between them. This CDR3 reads CSVEKGVGFTDTQYF. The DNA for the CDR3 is TGCAGCGTTGAAAAGGGAGTGGGTTTCACAGATACGCAGTATTTT.

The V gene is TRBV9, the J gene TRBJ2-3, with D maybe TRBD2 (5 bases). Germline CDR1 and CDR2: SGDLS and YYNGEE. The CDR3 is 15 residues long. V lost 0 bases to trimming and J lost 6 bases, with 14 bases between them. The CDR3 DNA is TGTGCCAGCAGCGTAGGATCGGCGGGCTACGATACGCAGTATTTT. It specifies CASSVGSAGYDTQYF.

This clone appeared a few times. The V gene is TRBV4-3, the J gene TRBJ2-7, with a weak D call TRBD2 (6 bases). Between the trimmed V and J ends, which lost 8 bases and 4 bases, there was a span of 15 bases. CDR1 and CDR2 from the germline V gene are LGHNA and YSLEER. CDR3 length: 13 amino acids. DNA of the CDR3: TGCGCCAGCGCATCGGGGGAAGGGTACGAGCAGTACTTC. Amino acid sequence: CASASGEGYEQYF.

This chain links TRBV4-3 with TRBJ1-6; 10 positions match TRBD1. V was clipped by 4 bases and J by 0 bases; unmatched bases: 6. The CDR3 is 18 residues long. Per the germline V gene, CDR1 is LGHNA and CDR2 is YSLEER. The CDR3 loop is CASSPGTGASSYNSPLHF. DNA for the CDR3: TGCGCCAGCAGCCCCGGGACAGGGGCCAGCTCCTATAATTCACCCCTCCACTTT.

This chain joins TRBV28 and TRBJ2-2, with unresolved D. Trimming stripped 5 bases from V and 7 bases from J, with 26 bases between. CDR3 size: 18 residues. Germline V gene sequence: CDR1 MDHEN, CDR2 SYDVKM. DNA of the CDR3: TGTGCCAGCAGTCCACGCCCTGGCGGCAGTGTGCGGAGCGGGGAGCTGTTTTTT. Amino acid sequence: CASSPRPGGSVRSGELFF.

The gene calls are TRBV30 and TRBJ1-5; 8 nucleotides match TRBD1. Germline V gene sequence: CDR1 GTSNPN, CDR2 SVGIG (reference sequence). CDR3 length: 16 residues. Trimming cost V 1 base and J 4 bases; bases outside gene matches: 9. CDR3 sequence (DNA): TGTGCCTGGAGTGCGAAAGGGACAGGAGAAAATCAGCCCCAGCATTTT. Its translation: CAWSAKGTGENQPQHF.

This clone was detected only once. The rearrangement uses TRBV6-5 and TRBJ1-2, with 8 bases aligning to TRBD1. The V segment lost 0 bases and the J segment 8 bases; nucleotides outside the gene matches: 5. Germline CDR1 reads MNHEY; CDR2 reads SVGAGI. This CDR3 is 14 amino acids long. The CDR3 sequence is CASSYSPGGDGYTF. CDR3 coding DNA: TGTGCCAGCAGTTACTCGCCAGGGGGCGACGGCTACACCTTC.

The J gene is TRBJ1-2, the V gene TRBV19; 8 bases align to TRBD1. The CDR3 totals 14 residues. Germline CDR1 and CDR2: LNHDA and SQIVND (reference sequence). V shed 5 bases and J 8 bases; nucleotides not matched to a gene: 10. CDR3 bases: TGTGCCAGTAGTCCTGGACAGGGCTATAAGGGCTACACCTTC. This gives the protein CASSPGQGYKGYTF.

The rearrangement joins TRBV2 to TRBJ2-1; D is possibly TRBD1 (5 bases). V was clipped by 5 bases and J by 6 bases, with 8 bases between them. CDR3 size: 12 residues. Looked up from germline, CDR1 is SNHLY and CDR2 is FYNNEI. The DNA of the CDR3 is TGTGCCAGCAGTAGGCAGGGCAATGAGCAGTTCTTC. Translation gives CASSRQGNEQFF.

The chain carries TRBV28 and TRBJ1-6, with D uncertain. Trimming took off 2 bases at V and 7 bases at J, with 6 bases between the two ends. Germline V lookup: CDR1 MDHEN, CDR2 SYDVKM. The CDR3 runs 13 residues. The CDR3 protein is CASSLAGNSPLHF. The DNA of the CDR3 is TGTGCCAGCAGTTTAGCGGGGAATTCACCCCTCCACTTT.

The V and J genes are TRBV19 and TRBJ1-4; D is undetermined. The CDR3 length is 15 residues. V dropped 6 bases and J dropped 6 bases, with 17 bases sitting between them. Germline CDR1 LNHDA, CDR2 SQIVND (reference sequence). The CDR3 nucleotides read TGTGCCAGTAGCCTCTCAGGCTGGCGACATGAAAAACTGTTTTTT. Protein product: CASSLSGWRHEKLFF.

In DNA form, the CDR3 reads TGTGCCAGTAGTTCCCGCCGCGGCAGAATTAATGAAAAACTGTTTTTT. Protein: CASSSRRGRINEKLFF. The rearrangement joins TRBV19 to TRBJ1-4; D is unclear. The CDR3 is 16 residues long. Trimming cost V 5 bases and J 4 bases, with 17 bases left between them. CDR1 LNHDA and CDR2 SQIVND come from the germline V gene (reference sequence).

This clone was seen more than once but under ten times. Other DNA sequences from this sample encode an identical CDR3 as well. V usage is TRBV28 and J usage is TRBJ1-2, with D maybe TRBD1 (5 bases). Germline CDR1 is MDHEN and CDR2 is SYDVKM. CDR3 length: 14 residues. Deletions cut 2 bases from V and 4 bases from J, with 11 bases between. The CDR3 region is CASSLTGGGYGYTF. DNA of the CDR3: TGTGCCAGCAGTTTAACGGGGGGTGGCTATGGCTACACCTTC.

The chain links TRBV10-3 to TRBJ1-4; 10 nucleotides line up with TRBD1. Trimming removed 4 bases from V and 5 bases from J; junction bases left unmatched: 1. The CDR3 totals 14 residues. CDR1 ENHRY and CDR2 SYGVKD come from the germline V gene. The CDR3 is CAISGTGGNEKLFF. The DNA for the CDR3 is TGTGCCATCAGTGGGACAGGGGGAAATGAAAAACTGTTTTTT.

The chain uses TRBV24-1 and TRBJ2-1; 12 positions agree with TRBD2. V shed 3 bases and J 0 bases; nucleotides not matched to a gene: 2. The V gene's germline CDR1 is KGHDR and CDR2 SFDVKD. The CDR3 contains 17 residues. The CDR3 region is CATSDTSGGLSYNEQFF. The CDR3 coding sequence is TGTGCCACCAGTGATACTAGCGGGGGGCTCTCCTACAATGAGCAGTTCTTC.

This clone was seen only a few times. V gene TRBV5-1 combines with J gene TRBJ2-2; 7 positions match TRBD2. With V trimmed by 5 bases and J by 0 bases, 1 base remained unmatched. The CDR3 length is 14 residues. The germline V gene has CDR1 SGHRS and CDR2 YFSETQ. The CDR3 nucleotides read TGCGCCAGCAGACTAGCGTCGAACACCGGGGAGCTGTTTTTT. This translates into CASRLASNTGELFF.

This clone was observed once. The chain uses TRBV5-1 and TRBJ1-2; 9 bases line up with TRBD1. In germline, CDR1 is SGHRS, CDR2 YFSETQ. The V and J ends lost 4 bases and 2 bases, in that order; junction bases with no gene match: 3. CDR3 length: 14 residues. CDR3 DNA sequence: TGCGCCAGCAGCGTCGGACAGGGGAACTATGGCTACACCTTC. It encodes CASSVGQGNYGYTF. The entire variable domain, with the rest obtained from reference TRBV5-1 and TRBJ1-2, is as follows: KAGVTQTPRYLIKTRGQQVTLSCSPISGHRSVSWYQQTPGQGLQFLFEYFSETQRNKGNFPGRFSGRQFSNSRSEMNVSTLELGDSALYLCASSVGQGNYGYTFGSGTRLTVV.

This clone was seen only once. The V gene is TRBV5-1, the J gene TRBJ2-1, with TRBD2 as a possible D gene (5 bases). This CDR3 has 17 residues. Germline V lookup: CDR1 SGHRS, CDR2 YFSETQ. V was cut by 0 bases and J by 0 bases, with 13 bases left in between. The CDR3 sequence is CASSLALTGSSYNEQFF. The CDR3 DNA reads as TGCGCCAGCAGCTTGGCCTTGACGGGGAGCTCCTACAATGAGCAGTTCTTC.